A selection of T cell receptor beta chains follows, all from one sample in a study of blood T cells in healthy people across ages. TCRdb re-analysed the 5' RACE reads in MiXCR, keeping a single row per CDR3 protein. The sample includes 1.5 million to 1.8 million distinct CDR3 sequences, roughly 43% of them seen just once. The sample taken for sequencing was blood. Receptor source: a woman aged 18-29 years in good health. CDR3s leave out the opening cysteine and the closing phenylalanine or tryptophan.

>TRBJ1-2|TRBV28
ASSPRVRGYT
>TRBJ1-1|TRBV11-2
ASSLVGPLWARDTEAF
>TRBJ1-1|TRBV9
ASSVAGQGTEAF
>TRBJ2-7|TRBV4-3
ASSQTSGYEQY
>TRBJ2-3|TRBV6-2/TRBV6-3
ASSYTTGGADTQY
>TRBJ2-5|TRBV6-2/TRBV6-3
ASSRRTGGWETQY
>TRBJ2-1|TRBV9
ASSVGYGRSYNEQF
>TRBJ1-1|TRBV4-3
ASSQDWGEIMNTEAF
>TRBJ1-2|TRBV27
ASRKGGYGYT
>TRBJ1-5|TRBV7-2
ASSLEGATGLQPQH
>TRBJ2-3|TRBV5-6
ASSLIRADTRY
>TRBJ2-1|TRBV30
SYGEGVEQF
>TRBJ2-5|TRBV5-6
ASSLSHHRY
>TRBJ1-2|TRBV7-2
ASSLSVGAYYGYT
>TRBJ2-7|TRBV20-1
SARRGYYEQY
>TRBJ1-3|TRBV7-2
ASSRQLKDSGNTIY
>TRBJ1-1|TRBV25-1
ASTRRGRGNTEAF
>TRBJ2-5|TRBV20-1
SARDLSGAIQETQY
>TRBJ2-1|TRBV4-3
ASSQAGGNYNEQF
>TRBJ1-3|TRBV20-1
SARGPYRGKSSGNTIY
>TRBJ2-1|TRBV20-1
SAMAVAATTEQF
>TRBJ2-1|TRBV5-1
ASSLVEGLHNEQF
>TRBJ2-7|TRBV12-3/TRBV12-4
ASSVRPGTSYEQY
>TRBJ2-5|TRBV7-8
ASSPNRQGPETQY
>TRBJ1-4|TRBV4-3
ASSQDRDPNEKLF
>TRBJ2-5|TRBV9
ASSVGSYQETQY
>TRBJ1-2|TRBV12-3/TRBV12-4
ASRPGAGTYGYT
>TRBJ2-1|TRBV7-3
ASSLYRGSSYNEQF
>-|TRBV20-1
SATISGRNNEQY
>TRBJ2-3|TRBV4-3
ASSQAGAGTDTQY
>TRBJ2-5|TRBV15
ATSRTAGLETQY
>TRBJ2-3|TRBV12-3/TRBV12-4
AVGTDLHTDTQY
>TRBJ2-3|TRBV15
ATSRSGGTEY
>TRBJ2-3|TRBV20-1
SAPRDIGTDTQY
>TRBJ1-5|TRBV7-2
ASSFSGTGGLQPQH
>TRBJ2-1|TRBV13
ASSARGTGLYNEQF
>TRBJ2-1|TRBV10-3
AISGIDIAQF
>TRBJ2-5|TRBV5-4
ASSLVGIGETQY
>TRBJ2-4|TRBV6-2/TRBV6-3
ASGRDRVQVKNIQY
>TRBJ1-1|TRBV18
ASSPTRSGWTEAF